The rows below give T cell receptor beta chains drawn from one sample of a study of blood T cell repertoires in COVID-19. This table comes from immunoSEQ multiplex PCR, and its TCRdb copy is limited to in-frame clones, with some not included. The sample holds tens of thousands of clones, 86% seen once. Sequencing was carried out using peripheral blood. These receptors were collected from a man aged 80 or over with acute or convalescent COVID-19. CDR3s include the opening cysteine and the closing phenylalanine or tryptophan. The order of the fields is V gene, clone size, D gene, J gene, CDR3 DNA, CDR3 protein. The D gene is left open where the match is weak. The listing skips clone size in some rows; elsewhere it reads once, few, many or a size class.

TRBV5-5,NA,TRBD2,TRBJ2-1,TGTGCCAGCAGTTTAATTCTAGCGGGGATCAATGAGCAGTTCTTC,CASSLILAGINEQFF
TRBV19,NA,NA,TRBJ2-5,TGTGCCAGTAGTCAAGAGTTAAGGGGAGAGACCCAGTACTTC,CASSQELRGETQYF
TRBV11-1,NA,NA,TRBJ2-5,TGTGCCAGCAGCTTGGACAGACTACCAAGTGAGACCCAGTACTTC,CASSLDRLPSETQYF
TRBV5-1,NA,NA,TRBJ1-6,TGCGCCAGCAGCTTGGCAGGTGGTCCCGGCTCACCCCTCCACTTT,CASSLAGGPGSPLHF
TRBV18,NA,TRBD2,TRBJ2-5,TGTGCCAGCTCACGGGGACTAGCGCCGGAGACCCAGTACTTC,CASSRGLAPETQYF
TRBV5-1,NA,NA,TRBJ1-1,TGCGCCAGCAGCTTGGGGTTACAAGGCGAAGCGGGAGCTTTCTTT,CASSLGLQGEAGAFF
TRBV7-2,NA,NA,TRBJ1-2,TGTGCCAGCAGCCAGAGCGGGGGGCTAGCTAACTATGGCTACACCTTC,CASSQSGGLANYGYTF
TRBV7-2,NA,NA,TRBJ1-1,TGTGCCAGCAGCTTAGACCCACAAGTTAAAGCTTTCTTT,CASSLDPQVKAFF
TRBV3-1/TRBV3-2,NA,NA,TRBJ1-4,TGTGCCAGCAGCCAGAGGCGTAATGAAAAACTGTTTTTT,CASSQRRNEKLFF
TRBV11-3,NA,NA,TRBJ2-5,TGTGCCAGCAGCCAAGGGGCGACTAGGACCCAGTACTTC,CASSQGATRTQYF
TRBV5-1,once,NA,TRBJ2-1,TGCGCCAGCAGCGCAACAGGGCTTCTCAACAATGAGCAGTTCTTC,CASSATGLLNNEQFF
TRBV15,NA,NA,TRBJ2-5,TGTGCCACCAGCAGGACCCGACAATTCCAAGAGACCCAGTACTTC,CATSRTRQFQETQYF
TRBV27,NA,NA,TRBJ1-2,TGTGCCAGCAGACGGGACTGGCAGAGAGGAGGATATGGCTACACCTTC,CASRRDWQRGGYGYTF
TRBV7-2,NA,TRBD1,TRBJ2-5,TGTGCCAGCAGGTCATGGGACAGCCTCCAAGAGACCCAGTACTTC,CASRSWDSLQETQYF
TRBV10-1,NA,TRBD1,TRBJ1-3,TGCGCCAGCAGTGAGGGACAGGCTCCGTCCTCTGGAAACACCATATATTTT,CASSEGQAPSSGNTIYF
TRBV5-1,NA,NA,TRBJ1-1,TGCGCCAGCAGCTCGGAGAGGAACACTGAAGCTTTCTTT,CASSSERNTEAFF
TRBV7-2,NA,TRBD2,TRBJ2-5,TGTGCCAGCAGCTTAAGCGGGGCGGCCCCGACCCAGTACTTC,CASSLSGAAPTQYF
TRBV5-4,NA,TRBD2,TRBJ2-5,TGTGCCAGTAGCGGGGAGCTTAAAGAGACCCAGTACTTC,CASSGELKETQYF
TRBV4-1,NA,NA,TRBJ1-1,TGCGCCAGCAGCCGGGGGGACCCAAACACTGAAGCTTTCTTT,CASSRGDPNTEAFF
TRBV5-1,NA,NA,TRBJ1-4,TGCGCCAGCAGCTACCAGGGCCTCTTGGAAAAACTGTTTTTT,CASSYQGLLEKLFF
TRBV2,NA,NA,TRBJ1-5,TGTGCCAGCAGTCCACAGGGTAATGGCAATCAGCCCCAGCATTTT,CASSPQGNGNQPQHF
TRBV19,NA,TRBD1,TRBJ1-3,TGTGCCAGCCACAGGGGAAATTCGGGAAACACCATATATTTT,CASHRGNSGNTIYF
TRBV27,NA,NA,TRBJ1-2,TGTGCCAGCAGTCGGTCCGTGACAGCTGCCTATGGCTACACCTTC,CASSRSVTAAYGYTF
TRBV6-1,NA,NA,TRBJ1-1,TGTGCCAGCAGTGAAGGGGGGGACCTCGAAGCTTTCTTT,CASSEGGDLEAFF
TRBV10-3,NA,TRBD1,TRBJ2-7,TGTGCCATCAGTGAGTCGGGGACAGGGTGGCAGTACTTC,CAISESGTGWQYF
TRBV2,few,NA,TRBJ2-7,TGTGCCAGCAGTTGGGCCCCCTACGAGCAGTACTTC,CASSWAPYEQYF
TRBV13,NA,NA,TRBJ2-7,TGTGCCAGCAGCCCCAGGGCCACTCCGCCCTACGAGCAGTACTTC,CASSPRATPPYEQYF
TRBV6-2/TRBV6-3,NA,NA,TRBJ1-2,TGTGCCAGCATCCCCGCAGGGGCCTTCTATGGCTACACCTTC,CASIPAGAFYGYTF
TRBV7-8,NA,NA,TRBJ1-2,TGTGCCAGCAGCTCAAGCAGGACAGACTATGGCTACACCTTC,CASSSSRTDYGYTF
TRBV4-1,few,TRBD1,TRBJ2-7,TGCGCCAGCAGCCTGGGACAGGGTGGGGGCGAGCAGTACTTC,CASSLGQGGGEQYF
TRBV6-5,NA,NA,TRBJ2-1,TGTGCCAGCAGCGTGACAGCTTCGCCGTACAATGAGCAGTTCTTC,CASSVTASPYNEQFF
TRBV9,once,NA,TRBJ2-2,TGTGCCAGCAGCTTCTCTGGGGTGCAGGGAAACACCGGGGAGCTGTTTTTT,CASSFSGVQGNTGELFF
TRBV5-1,few,NA,TRBJ2-7,TGCGCCAGCAGCTTGGGGGGAGGACCACTATACGAGCAGTACTTC,CASSLGGGPLYEQYF
TRBV5-1,once,TRBD1,TRBJ2-1,TGCGCCAGCAGCCCCCGACAGGGCGTAAACAATGAGCAGTTCTTC,CASSPRQGVNNEQFF
TRBV18,NA,NA,TRBJ1-1,TGTGCCAGCTCACCGGGGCAGTGGGACACTGAAGCTTTCTTT,CASSPGQWDTEAFF
TRBV1,NA,NA,TRBJ2-1,TGCACCAGCAGCCAGAAGTCGCGACTAGTGGACAATGAGCAGTTCTTC,CTSSQKSRLVDNEQFF
TRBV30,NA,NA,TRBJ1-2,TGTGCCTGGAGGCAGACAGGAGGTGGCTACACCTTC,CAWRQTGGGYTF
TRBV2,NA,TRBD1,TRBJ2-5,TGTGCCAGCAGTCTTGACAGGGGCGAGACCCAGTACTTC,CASSLDRGETQYF
TRBV6-1,NA,TRBD2,TRBJ2-5,TGTGCCAGCAGTGAATGGGTAGCGGGGGGGGAGACCCAGTACTTC,CASSEWVAGGETQYF
TRBV12-3/TRBV12-4,NA,NA,TRBJ1-2,TGTGCCAGCACGGTTGGCTATGGCTACACCTTC,CASTVGYGYTF
TRBV6-2/TRBV6-3,NA,TRBD1,TRBJ1-2,TGTGCCAGCAGCTCGGACAGGGGAATTGGCTATGGCTACACCTTC,CASSSDRGIGYGYTF
TRBV14,NA,TRBD1,TRBJ2-5,TGTGCCAGCAGCCAAGTAGGACAGGGGGTGCGAGAGACCCAGTACTTC,CASSQVGQGVRETQYF
TRBV5-4,NA,TRBD1,TRBJ1-1,TGTGCCAGCAGCTTGTCCGGGACAGGGGTTGAAGCTTTCTTT,CASSLSGTGVEAFF
TRBV5-1,NA,NA,TRBJ1-4,TGCGCCAGCAACGAGGGCCCCCGTGCTAATGAAAAACTGTTTTTT,CASNEGPRANEKLFF
TRBV11-3,NA,TRBD2,TRBJ2-3,TGTGCCAGCAGCAAAGGGACTAGCGGACTCACAGATACGCAGTATTTT,CASSKGTSGLTDTQYF
TRBV30,NA,NA,TRBJ2-1,TGTGCCTGGACCAGGGGTCGGAATGAGCAGTTCTTC,CAWTRGRNEQFF
TRBV5-1,NA,NA,TRBJ2-1,TGCGCCAGCAGCTCCCCGGACAGACAGACTGTTTTGGATGAGCAGTTCTTC,CASSSPDRQTVLDEQFF
TRBV20-1,few,TRBD2,TRBJ2-1,TGCAGTGCTAGTTTGACTAGCTCCCTAAATGAGCAGTTCTTC,CSASLTSSLNEQFF
TRBV9,NA,NA,TRBJ2-1,TGTGCCAGCAGCGTAGGAGGGAGTACTGAGCAGTTCTTC,CASSVGGSTEQFF
TRBV6-6,NA,NA,TRBJ1-3,TGTGCCAGCAGCCGTCCGGCAGGTGCTGGAAACACCATATATTTT,CASSRPAGAGNTIYF
TRBV11-3,few,TRBD2,TRBJ2-3,TGTGCCAGCAGCCCCGGCTTGCGGGGGTACACAGATACGCAGTATTTT,CASSPGLRGYTDTQYF